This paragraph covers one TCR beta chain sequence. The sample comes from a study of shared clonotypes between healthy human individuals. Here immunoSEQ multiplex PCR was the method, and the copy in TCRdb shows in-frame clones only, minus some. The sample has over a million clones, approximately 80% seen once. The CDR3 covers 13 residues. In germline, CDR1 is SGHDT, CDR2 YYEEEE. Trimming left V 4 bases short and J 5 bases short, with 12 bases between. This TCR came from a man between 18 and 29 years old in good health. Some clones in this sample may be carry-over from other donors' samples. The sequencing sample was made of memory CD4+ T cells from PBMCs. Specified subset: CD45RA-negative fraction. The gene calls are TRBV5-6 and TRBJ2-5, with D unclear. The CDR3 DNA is TGTGCCAGCAGCCCGGGCCCCCATGAGACCCAGTACTTC. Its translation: CASSPGPHETQYF.